Each of the 27 T cell receptor beta chains below was sequenced from the same sample in a study of control samples from healthy donors and cancer patients. Using immunoSEQ multiplex PCR, the repertoire was profiled, and TCRdb retains in-frame clones only, with some absent. The repertoire has about 130,000 clones, approximately 90% of them found once; the top ten carry about 2.2%. Sequencing used blood. The receptors derive from a woman between 50 and 59 years old in good health.

This chain joins TRBV6-5 and TRBJ2-5; possible D gene TRBD2, 6 bases. Germline V gene lookup returns CDR1 MNHEY and CDR2 SVGAGI. V shed 2 bases and J shed 1 base, with 8 bases lying between them. The CDR3 has 14 amino acids. The CDR3 DNA follows: TGTGCCAGCAGTTACACCGGGGGCCAAGAGACCCAGTACTTC. It yields the protein CASSYTGGQETQYF.

The chain couples TRBV29-1 to TRBJ1-1; TRBD1 is a possible D gene (6 bases). The CDR3 is made up of 14 amino acids. V shed 5 bases and J shed 4 bases, with 17 bases lying between them. Germline V gene data show CDR1 as SQVTM and CDR2 as ANQGSEA. This CDR3 is CSVHYQQGSTEAFF. DNA of the CDR3: TGCAGCGTTCACTACCAACAGGGTAGCACTGAAGCTTTCTTT.

The gene calls are TRBV19 and TRBJ2-5; D not certain. This CDR3 spans 12 amino acids. Germline CDR1 and CDR2: LNHDA and SQIVND (reference sequence). Trimming left V 3 bases short and J 3 bases short, with 5 bases between. In nucleotides, the CDR3 is TGTGCCAGTAGTATTGGGGAAGAGACCCAGTACTTC. It translates to CASSIGEETQYF.

The rearrangement uses TRBV24-1 and TRBJ1-1, with TRBD1 as a possible D gene (5 bases). V lost 7 bases and J 2 bases, leaving 13 bases between the germline ends. The CDR3 is made up of 14 amino acids. Per germline, CDR1 KGHDR and CDR2 SFDVKD. This CDR3 is CATRGRGSNTEAFF. As DNA, the CDR3 is TGTGCCACCAGGGGGAGGGGATCTAACACTGAAGCTTTCTTT.

The chain combines TRBV5-1 with TRBJ1-4; maybe TRBD1 (5 bases). V was pared by 0 bases and J by 4 bases, with 10 bases between. The germline gives CDR1 SGHRS, CDR2 YFSETQ. The CDR3 is made up of 15 amino acids. The CDR3 protein is CASSLAGQDNEKLFF. The CDR3 DNA follows: TGCGCCAGCAGCTTGGCGGGGCAGGATAATGAAAAACTGTTTTTT. The whole variable domain, remainder taken from reference TRBV5-1 and TRBJ1-4, is KAGVTQTPRYLIKTRGQQVTLSCSPISGHRSVSWYQQTPGQGLQFLFEYFSETQRNKGNFPGRFSGRQFSNSRSEMNVSTLELGDSALYLCASSLAGQDNEKLFFGSGTQLSVL.

The chain employs TRBV6-5 and TRBJ1-2; the match to TRBD1 covers 9 bases. The germline gives CDR1 MNHEY, CDR2 SVGAGI. The CDR3 length is 16 residues. Trimming at V came to 3 bases and at J to 4 bases, leaving 9 bases not matched to a gene. The CDR3 nucleotides are TGTGCCAGCAGTTATAGTACAGGGGGCTTCACCTATGGCTACACCTTC. Its protein product is CASSYSTGGFTYGYTF.

The chain links TRBV12-2 to TRBJ1-5. TRBV12-2 represents a pseudogene. This CDR3 has 11 amino acids. CDR3 DNA sequence: TGTGCAAGTCGCTTGGTTCAGCCCCAGCATTTT. As protein: CASRLVQPQHF.

The gene calls are TRBV15 and TRBJ2-3, with D perhaps matching TRBD1 (6 bases). CDR1 and CDR2 (germline): LNHNV, YYDKDF (reference sequence). V was clipped by 1 base and J by 0 bases, with 17 bases between them. The CDR3 contains 18 residues. For the CDR3, the DNA is TGTGCCACCAGCAGAGTCTCCGGGACACGTACTAGCACAGATACGCAGTATTTT. Its translation: CATSRVSGTRTSTDTQYF.

The chain combines TRBV19 with TRBJ1-1, with a tentative D call TRBD1 (6 bases). V gave up 6 bases and J gave up 3 bases, with 14 bases separating them. The CDR3 loop spans 14 amino acids. The V gene's germline CDR1 is LNHDA and CDR2 SQIVND (reference sequence). CDR3 amino acids: CASRTGSSYTEAFF. CDR3 nucleotides: TGTGCCAGTAGAACAGGGTCGAGTTACACTGAAGCTTTCTTT.

V usage is TRBV9 and J usage is TRBJ2-2; TRBD1 matches 7 bases. The germline gives CDR1 SGDLS, CDR2 YYNGEE. After removal of 3 bases from V and 6 bases from J, the junction contained 11 bases not matched to a gene. The CDR3 sequence is 16 residues long. DNA for the CDR3: TGTGCCAGCAGCGCCCTCCCCGGGACAGTACCCGGGGAGCTGTTTTTT. The encoded protein is CASSALPGTVPGELFF.

This chain connects TRBV27 to TRBJ2-7; a possible D gene is TRBD2 (5 bases). The ends were cut back, 3 bases at V and 3 bases at J, with 6 bases in the middle. This CDR3 spans 12 amino acids. CDR1 is MNHEY and CDR2 is SMNVEV in the germline V gene (reference sequence). CDR3 DNA: TGTGCCAGCAGTTTTGCGGGCTACGAGCAGTACTTC. Translation gives CASSFAGYEQYF.

The chain employs TRBV29-1 and TRBJ1-1; the D gene is possibly TRBD1 (6 bases). V was cut by 3 bases and J by 2 bases, with 16 bases left in between. This CDR3 is 15 amino acids long. Germline CDR1 is SQVTM and CDR2 is ANQGSEA. Written as DNA, the CDR3 is TGCAGCGTTGAGCCGGGGGCACTAACCAACACTGAAGCTTTCTTT. Residues: CSVEPGALTNTEAFF.

The chain employs TRBV2 and TRBJ2-2, with D possibly TRBD2 on 6 matching bases. Germline-derived CDR1 and CDR2 are SNHLY and FYNNEI. The CDR3 runs 15 residues. The V gene lost 4 bases and the J gene lost 0 bases, with 9 bases spanning the gap. CDR3 protein: CASSVAGPNTGELFF. In DNA form, the CDR3 reads TGTGCCAGCAGTGTTGCGGGGCCGAACACCGGGGAGCTGTTTTTT.

The chain couples TRBV11-1 to TRBJ2-7; 8 nucleotides line up with TRBD2. The germline CDR1 and CDR2 sequences are SGHAT and FQDESV (reference sequence). The CDR3 is made up of 14 amino acids. Trimming cost V 5 bases and J 5 bases; bases outside gene matches: 8. In nucleotides, the CDR3 is TGTGCCAGCAGCCGCTCCGGGGGGGCCCACGAGCAGTACTTC. The encoded protein is CASSRSGGAHEQYF.

V gene TRBV7-9 combines with J gene TRBJ1-3; D uncertain. V was clipped by 4 bases and J by 8 bases, with 9 bases between them. The CDR3 has 12 residues. In germline, CDR1 is SEHNR, CDR2 FQNEAQ (reference sequence). For the CDR3, the DNA is TGTGCCAGCAGCTCGGCGAGGGACACCATATATTTT. Protein product: CASSSARDTIYF.

This chain uses TRBV6-2 or TRBV6-3 with TRBJ1-6; D uncertain. Trimming stripped 5 bases from V and 3 bases from J, with 11 bases between. Germline CDR1 reads MNHEY; CDR2 reads SVGEGT. This CDR3 comprises 15 residues. The CDR3 reads CASSQGSVYNSPLHF. CDR3 coding DNA: TGTGCCAGCAGTCAAGGCAGCGTCTATAATTCACCCCTCCACTTT.

The gene calls are TRBV12-3 or TRBV12-4 and TRBJ2-3, with D tentatively TRBD1 (6 bases). The CDR3 extends over 12 amino acids. V was trimmed by 7 bases and J by 6 bases, leaving 11 bases between them. DNA for the CDR3: TGTGCCAGCACATACCAGGGGGATACGCAGTATTTT. Translating gives CASTYQGDTQYF.

The chain couples TRBV27 to TRBJ1-1, with D unclear. Germline lookup yields CDR1 MNHEY and CDR2 SMNVEV (reference sequence). The CDR3 has 12 residues. The V and J ends lost 10 bases and 0 bases respectively, with 9 bases between them. CDR3 DNA sequence: TGTGCCACTTGGAGACTGAACACTGAAGCTTTCTTT. Translation: CATWRLNTEAFF.

This sequence joins TRBV5-1 and TRBJ1-3; TRBD1 is a possible D gene (6 bases). The CDR3 is 17 amino acids. The germline V gene has CDR1 SGHRS and CDR2 YFSETQ. The ends were cut back, 0 bases at V and 0 bases at J, with 13 bases in the middle. The CDR3 loop is CASSLVQGRLSGNTIYF. CDR3 nucleotides: TGCGCCAGCAGCTTGGTTCAGGGGCGCCTCTCTGGAAACACCATATATTTT.

The chain employs TRBV30 and TRBJ2-3; TRBD2 agrees at 10 bases. CDR3 length equals 15 residues. Per the germline V gene, CDR1 is GTSNPN and CDR2 is SVGIG (reference sequence). V gave up 8 bases and J gave up 3 bases; unmatched junction bases: 11. CDR3 nucleotides: TGTGCCAGAGAACCAGCGGGAGGGCCGACAGATACGCAGTATTTT. Amino acid sequence: CAREPAGGPTDTQYF.

The count of this clone is one. This chain uses TRBV5-4 with TRBJ2-7; TRBD1 agrees at 9 bases. The junction had 6 bases not matched to a gene; V was cut back by 0 bases and J by 5 bases. Looked up from germline, CDR1 is SGHNT and CDR2 is YYREEE (reference sequence). This CDR3 has 15 amino acids. CDR3 DNA sequence: TGTGCCAGCAGCTTGGGAGGGACAGGGTCCCACGAGCAGTACTTC. Its translation is CASSLGGTGSHEQYF.

The V gene is TRBV28, the J gene TRBJ1-1; D possibly corresponds to TRBD1 (6 bases). Per the germline V gene, CDR1 is MDHEN and CDR2 is SYDVKM. The CDR3 has 12 residues. With 6 bases removed from V and 8 bases from J, the gap between germline ends came to 13 bases. The CDR3 DNA is TGTGCCAGCAGGAAGGGGGACCGAGAAGCTTTCTTT. Its translation is CASRKGDREAFF.

This clone was detected once. This sequence joins TRBV11-2 and TRBJ1-4; 7 bases are shared with TRBD1. The CDR3 consists of 15 residues. The germline gives CDR1 SGHAT, CDR2 FQNNGV. The J segment lost 3 bases and the V segment lost 5 bases, leaving 6 bases of the junction unmatched. CDR3 bases: TGTGCCAGCAGCGAAGACAGGGAGTCTAATGAAAAACTGTTTTTT. This translates into CASSEDRESNEKLFF.

This rearrangement joins TRBV30 to TRBJ1-1, with 8 bases that match TRBD1. J lost 11 bases, V lost 2 bases, and 7 bases had no gene match. The CDR3 consists of 12 residues. Germline CDR1 GTSNPN, CDR2 SVGIG (reference sequence). The CDR3 bases are TGTGCCTGGAGTCCACAGGGGGGTCAGGCTTTCTTT. Translating gives CAWSPQGGQAFF.

V is TRBV3-1 (or the pseudogene TRBV3-2) and J is TRBJ1-2, with 9 bases identical to TRBD1. Germline V gives CDR1 LGHDT, CDR2 YNNKEL (reference sequence). With V trimmed by 2 bases and J by 0 bases, 4 bases remained unmatched. The CDR3 is 16 residues long. The CDR3 reads CASSQLRDRANYGYTF. The CDR3 coding sequence is TGTGCCAGCAGCCAACTCCGGGACAGGGCTAACTATGGCTACACCTTC.

V usage is TRBV24-1 and J usage is TRBJ2-3, with unresolved D. The germline CDR1 and CDR2 sequences are KGHDR and SFDVKD. The CDR3 spans 12 residues. With 5 bases removed from V and 2 bases from J, the gap between germline ends came to 4 bases. Written as DNA, the CDR3 is TGTGCCACCAGTGGTTACACAGATACGCAGTATTTT. Translating it yields CATSGYTDTQYF.

This chain joins TRBV27 and TRBJ1-3; a possible D gene is TRBD1 (5 bases). Germline CDR1 MNHEY, CDR2 SMNVEV (reference sequence). V lost 5 bases and J lost 1, with 12 bases in between. The CDR3 covers 15 residues. CDR3: CASSDRGLSGNTIYF. CDR3 DNA: TGTGCCAGCAGTGACAGAGGGTTATCTGGAAACACCATATATTTT.